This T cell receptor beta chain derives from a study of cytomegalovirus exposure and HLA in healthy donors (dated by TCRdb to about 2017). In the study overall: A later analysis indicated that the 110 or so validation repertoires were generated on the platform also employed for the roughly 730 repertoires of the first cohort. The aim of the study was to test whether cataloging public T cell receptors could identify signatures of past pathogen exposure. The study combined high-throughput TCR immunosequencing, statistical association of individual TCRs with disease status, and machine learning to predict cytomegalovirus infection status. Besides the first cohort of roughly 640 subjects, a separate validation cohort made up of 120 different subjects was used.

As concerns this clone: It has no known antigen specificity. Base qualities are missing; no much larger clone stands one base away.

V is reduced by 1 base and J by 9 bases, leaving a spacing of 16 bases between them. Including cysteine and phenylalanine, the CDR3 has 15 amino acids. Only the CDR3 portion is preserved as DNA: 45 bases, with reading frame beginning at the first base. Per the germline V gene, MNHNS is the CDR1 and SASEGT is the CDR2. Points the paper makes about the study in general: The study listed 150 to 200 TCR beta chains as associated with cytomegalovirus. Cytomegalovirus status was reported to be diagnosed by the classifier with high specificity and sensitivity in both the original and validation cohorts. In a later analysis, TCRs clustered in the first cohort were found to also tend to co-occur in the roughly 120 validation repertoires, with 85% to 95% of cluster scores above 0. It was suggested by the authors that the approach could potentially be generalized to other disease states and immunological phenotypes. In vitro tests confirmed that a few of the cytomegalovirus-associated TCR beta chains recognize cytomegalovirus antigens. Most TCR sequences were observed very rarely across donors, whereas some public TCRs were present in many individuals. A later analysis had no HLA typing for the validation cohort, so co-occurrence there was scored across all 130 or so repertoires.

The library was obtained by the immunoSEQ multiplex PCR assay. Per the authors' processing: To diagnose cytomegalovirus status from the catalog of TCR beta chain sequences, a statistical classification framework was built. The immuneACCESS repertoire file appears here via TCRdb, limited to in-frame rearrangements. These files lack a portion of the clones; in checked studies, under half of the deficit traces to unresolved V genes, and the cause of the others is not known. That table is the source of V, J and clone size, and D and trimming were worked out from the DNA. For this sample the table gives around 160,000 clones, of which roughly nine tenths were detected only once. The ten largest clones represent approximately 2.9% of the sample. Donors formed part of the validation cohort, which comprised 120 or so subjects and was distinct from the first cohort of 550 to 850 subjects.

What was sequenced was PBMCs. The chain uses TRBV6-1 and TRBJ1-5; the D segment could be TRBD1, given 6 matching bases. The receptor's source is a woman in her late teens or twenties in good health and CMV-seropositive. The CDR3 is CASSEVDRIRGPQHF. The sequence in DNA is TGTGCCAGCAGTGAAGTGGACAGAATCCGGGGGCCCCAGCATTTT.